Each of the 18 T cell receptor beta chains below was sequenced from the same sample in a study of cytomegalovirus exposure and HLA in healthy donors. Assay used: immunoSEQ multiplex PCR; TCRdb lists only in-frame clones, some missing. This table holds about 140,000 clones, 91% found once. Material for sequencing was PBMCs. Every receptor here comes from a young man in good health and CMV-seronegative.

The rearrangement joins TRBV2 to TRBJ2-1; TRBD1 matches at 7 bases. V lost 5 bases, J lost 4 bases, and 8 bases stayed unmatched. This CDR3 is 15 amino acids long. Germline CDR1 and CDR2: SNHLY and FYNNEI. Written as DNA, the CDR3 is TGTGCCAGCAGTATCGACAGGGAAACTTACAATGAGCAGTTCTTC. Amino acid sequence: CASSIDRETYNEQFF.

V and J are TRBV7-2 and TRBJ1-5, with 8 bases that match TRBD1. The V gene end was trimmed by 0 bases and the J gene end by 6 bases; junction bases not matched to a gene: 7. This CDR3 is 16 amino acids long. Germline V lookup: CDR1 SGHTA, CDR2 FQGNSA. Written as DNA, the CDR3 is TGTGCCAGCAGCTTAGCCCCCAGGGGGCCTCGTCAGCCCCAGCATTTT. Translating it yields CASSLAPRGPRQPQHF.

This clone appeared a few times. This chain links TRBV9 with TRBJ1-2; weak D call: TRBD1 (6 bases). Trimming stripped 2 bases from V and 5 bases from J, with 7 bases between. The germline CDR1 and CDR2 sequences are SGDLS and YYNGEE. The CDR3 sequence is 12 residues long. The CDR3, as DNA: TGTGCCAGCAGCGTTGGACAGTATGGCTACACCTTC. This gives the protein CASSVGQYGYTF.

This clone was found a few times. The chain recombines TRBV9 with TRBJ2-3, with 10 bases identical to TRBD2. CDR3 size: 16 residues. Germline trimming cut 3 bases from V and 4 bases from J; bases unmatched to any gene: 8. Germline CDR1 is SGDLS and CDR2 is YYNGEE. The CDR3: CASSGASGRGSDTQYF. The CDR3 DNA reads TGTGCCAGCAGCGGGGCTAGCGGGAGAGGTTCAGATACGCAGTATTTT.

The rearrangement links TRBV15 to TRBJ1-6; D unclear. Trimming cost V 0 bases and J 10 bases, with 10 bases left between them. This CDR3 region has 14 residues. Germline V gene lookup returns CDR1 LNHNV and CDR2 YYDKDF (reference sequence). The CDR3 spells CATSRDEGDSPLHF. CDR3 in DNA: TGTGCCACCAGCAGAGATGAGGGTGACTCACCCCTCCACTTT.

The DNA for the CDR3 is TGTGCCAGTAGGGGACAGGGCAAAGAGACCCAGTACTTC. The encoded protein is CASRGQGKETQYF. This chain uses TRBV5-8 with TRBJ2-5, with 9 bases identical to TRBD1. Germline CDR1 and CDR2: SGHTS and YDEGEE. The CDR3 covers 13 residues. J gave up 3 bases and V 8 bases, and 5 bases lay outside the gene matches.

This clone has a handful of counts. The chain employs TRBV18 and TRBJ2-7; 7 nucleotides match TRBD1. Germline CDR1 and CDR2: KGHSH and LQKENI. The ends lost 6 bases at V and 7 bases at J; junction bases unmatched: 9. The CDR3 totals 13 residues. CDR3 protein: CASSPKGAVEQYV. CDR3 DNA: TGTGCCAGCTCTCCTAAGGGGGCGGTGGAGCAGTACGTC.

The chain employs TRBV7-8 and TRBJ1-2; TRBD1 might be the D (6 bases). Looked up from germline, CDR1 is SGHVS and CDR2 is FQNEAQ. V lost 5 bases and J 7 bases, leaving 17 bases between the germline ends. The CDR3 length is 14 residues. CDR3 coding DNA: TGTGCCAGCAGCCCACAGGGAATGGTGTTTGGCTACACCTTC. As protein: CASSPQGMVFGYTF.

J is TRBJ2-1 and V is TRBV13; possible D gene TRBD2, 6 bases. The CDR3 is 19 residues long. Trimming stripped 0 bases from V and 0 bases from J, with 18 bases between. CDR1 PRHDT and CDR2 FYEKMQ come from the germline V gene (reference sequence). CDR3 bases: TGTGCCAGCAGCTTAGGATGGGGTAGCGGCGTCATCTCCTACAATGAGCAGTTCTTC. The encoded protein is CASSLGWGSGVISYNEQFF.

CDR3 DNA: TGTGCCAGCAGCCCTCCGTCTACGGGAACACCCCTTTTCTCCTACGAGCAGTACGTC. As protein: CASSPPSTGTPLFSYEQYV. V is TRBV7-2 and J is TRBJ2-7; possible D gene TRBD2, 5 bases. V lost 5 bases and J lost 0, with 26 bases in between. Germline V gene data show CDR1 as SGHTA and CDR2 as FQGNSA. CDR3 size: 19 residues.

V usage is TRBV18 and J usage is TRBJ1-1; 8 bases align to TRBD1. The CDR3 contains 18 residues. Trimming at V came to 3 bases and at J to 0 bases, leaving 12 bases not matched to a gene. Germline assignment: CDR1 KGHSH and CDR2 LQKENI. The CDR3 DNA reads TGTGCCAGCTCACCTAGGTCCAAGGGACAGGAGATGAACACTGAAGCTTTCTTT. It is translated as CASSPRSKGQEMNTEAFF.

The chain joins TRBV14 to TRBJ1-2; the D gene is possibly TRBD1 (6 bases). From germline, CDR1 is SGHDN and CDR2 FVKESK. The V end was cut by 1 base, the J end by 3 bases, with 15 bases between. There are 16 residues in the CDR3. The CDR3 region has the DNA TGTGCCAGCAGCCAAGCTTTGCACAGGGTAGACTATGGCTACACCTTC. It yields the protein CASSQALHRVDYGYTF. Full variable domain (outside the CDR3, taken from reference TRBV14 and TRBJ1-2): EAGVTQFPSHSVIEKGQTVTLRCDPISGHDNLYWYRRVMGKEIKFLLHFVKESKQDESGMPNNRFLAERTGGTYSTLKVQPAELEDSGVYFCASSQALHRVDYGYTFGSGTRLTVV.

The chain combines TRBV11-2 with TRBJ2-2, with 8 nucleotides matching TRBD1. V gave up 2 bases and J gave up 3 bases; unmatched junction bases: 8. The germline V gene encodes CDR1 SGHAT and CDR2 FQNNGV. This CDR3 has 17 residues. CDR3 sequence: CASSLNNGQGYTGELFF. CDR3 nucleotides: TGTGCCAGCAGCTTAAATAACGGACAGGGATACACCGGGGAGCTGTTTTTT.

The CDR3 reads CASSESGGLWSSTDTQYF. The CDR3 DNA is TGCGCCAGCAGTGAGTCAGGGGGCCTATGGTCTAGCACAGATACGCAGTATTTT. The chain has TRBV10-1 and TRBJ2-3; 7 nucleotides align to TRBD1. Germline V lookup: CDR1 WNHNN, CDR2 SYGVQD (reference sequence). V gave up 0 bases and J gave up 0 bases; unmatched junction bases: 9. The CDR3 totals 18 residues.

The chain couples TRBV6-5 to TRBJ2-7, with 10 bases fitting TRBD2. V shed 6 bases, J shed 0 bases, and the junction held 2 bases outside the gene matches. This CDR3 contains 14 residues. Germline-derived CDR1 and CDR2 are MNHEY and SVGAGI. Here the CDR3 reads CASRPSGSSYEQYV. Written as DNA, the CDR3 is TGTGCCAGCAGACCTAGCGGGAGCTCCTACGAGCAGTACGTC.

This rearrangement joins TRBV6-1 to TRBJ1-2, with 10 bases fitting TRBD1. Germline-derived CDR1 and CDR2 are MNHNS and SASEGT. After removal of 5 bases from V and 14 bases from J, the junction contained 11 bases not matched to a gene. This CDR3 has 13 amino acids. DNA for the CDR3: TGTGCCAGCAGTCGAGAAACGGGACAGGGGAGGACCTTC. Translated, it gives CASSRETGQGRTF.

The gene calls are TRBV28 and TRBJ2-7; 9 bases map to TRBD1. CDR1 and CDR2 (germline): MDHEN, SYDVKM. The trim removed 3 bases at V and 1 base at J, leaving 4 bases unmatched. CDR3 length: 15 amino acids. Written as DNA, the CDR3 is TGTGCCAGCAGTTTTGGGACAGGGAGGTCCTACGAGCAGTACTTC. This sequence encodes CASSFGTGRSYEQYF.

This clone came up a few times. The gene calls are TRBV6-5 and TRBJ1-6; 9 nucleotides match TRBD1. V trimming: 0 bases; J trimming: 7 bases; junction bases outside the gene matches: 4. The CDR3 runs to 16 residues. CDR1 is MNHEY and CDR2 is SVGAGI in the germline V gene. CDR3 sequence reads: CASSYSSGTGNSPLHF. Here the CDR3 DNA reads TGTGCCAGCAGTTACTCGAGTGGGACAGGGAATTCACCCCTCCACTTT.